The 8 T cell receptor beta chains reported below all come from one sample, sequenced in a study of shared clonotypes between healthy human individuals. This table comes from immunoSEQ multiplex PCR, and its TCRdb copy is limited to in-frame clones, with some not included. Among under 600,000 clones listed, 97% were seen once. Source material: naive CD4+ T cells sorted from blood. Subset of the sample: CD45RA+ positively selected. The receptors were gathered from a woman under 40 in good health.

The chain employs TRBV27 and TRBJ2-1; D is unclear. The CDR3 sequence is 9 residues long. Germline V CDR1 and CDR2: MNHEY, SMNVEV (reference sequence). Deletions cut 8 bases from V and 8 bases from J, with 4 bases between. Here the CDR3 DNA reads TGTGCCAGCGGCCATGAGCAGTTCTTC. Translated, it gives CASGHEQFF.

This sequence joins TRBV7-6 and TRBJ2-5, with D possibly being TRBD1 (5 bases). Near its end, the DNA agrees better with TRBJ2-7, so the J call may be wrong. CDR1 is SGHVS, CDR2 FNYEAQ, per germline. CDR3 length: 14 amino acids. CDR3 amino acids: CASSLRQISYEQYF. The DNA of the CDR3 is TGTGCCAGCAGCCTACGACAGATTTCCTACGAGCAGTACTTC.

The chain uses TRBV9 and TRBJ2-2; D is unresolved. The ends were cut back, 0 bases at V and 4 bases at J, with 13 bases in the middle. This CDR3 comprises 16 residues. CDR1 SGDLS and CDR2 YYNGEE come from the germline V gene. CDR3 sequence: CASSVEGRRLTGELFF. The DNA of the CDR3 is TGTGCCAGCAGCGTAGAAGGCCGACGGCTCACCGGGGAGCTGTTTTTT.

CDR3 bases: TGCGCCAGCAGCTTGGCCAAGGACAGTCGAATACTAGCCAAAAACATTCAGTACTTC. As protein: CASSLAKDSRILAKNIQYF. J is TRBJ2-4 and V is TRBV5-1; perhaps TRBD1 as D (6 bases). V gave up 0 bases and J gave up 0 bases, with 19 bases separating them. The germline V gene encodes CDR1 SGHRS and CDR2 YFSETQ. This CDR3 has 19 residues.

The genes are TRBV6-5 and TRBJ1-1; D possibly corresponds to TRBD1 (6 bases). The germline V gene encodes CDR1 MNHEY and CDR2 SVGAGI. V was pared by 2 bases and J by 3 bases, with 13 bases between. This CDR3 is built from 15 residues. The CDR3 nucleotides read TGTGCCAGCAGTTACGGAGCAGGGGCCCACACTGAAGCTTTCTTT. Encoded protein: CASSYGAGAHTEAFF.

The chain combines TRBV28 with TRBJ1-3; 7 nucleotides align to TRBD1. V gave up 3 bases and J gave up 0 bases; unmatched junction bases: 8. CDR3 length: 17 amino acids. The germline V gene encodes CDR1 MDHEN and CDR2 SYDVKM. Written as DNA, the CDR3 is TGTGCCAGCAGTTTCCCCCCTGGACAGGTCTCTGGAAACACCATATATTTT. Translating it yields CASSFPPGQVSGNTIYF.

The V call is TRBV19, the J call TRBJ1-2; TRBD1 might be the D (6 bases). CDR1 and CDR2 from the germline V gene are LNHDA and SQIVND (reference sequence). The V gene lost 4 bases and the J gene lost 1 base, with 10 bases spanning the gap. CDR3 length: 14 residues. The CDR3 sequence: CASSTSQGNYGYTF. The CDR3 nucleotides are TGTGCCAGTAGTACATCACAGGGTAACTATGGCTACACCTTC.

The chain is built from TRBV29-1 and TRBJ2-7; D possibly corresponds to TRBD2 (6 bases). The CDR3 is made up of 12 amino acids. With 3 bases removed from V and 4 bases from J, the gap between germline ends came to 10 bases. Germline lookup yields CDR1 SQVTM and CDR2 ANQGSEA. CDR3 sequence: CSVDPGGYEQYF. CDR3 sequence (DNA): TGCAGCGTTGATCCTGGAGGGTACGAGCAGTACTTC.